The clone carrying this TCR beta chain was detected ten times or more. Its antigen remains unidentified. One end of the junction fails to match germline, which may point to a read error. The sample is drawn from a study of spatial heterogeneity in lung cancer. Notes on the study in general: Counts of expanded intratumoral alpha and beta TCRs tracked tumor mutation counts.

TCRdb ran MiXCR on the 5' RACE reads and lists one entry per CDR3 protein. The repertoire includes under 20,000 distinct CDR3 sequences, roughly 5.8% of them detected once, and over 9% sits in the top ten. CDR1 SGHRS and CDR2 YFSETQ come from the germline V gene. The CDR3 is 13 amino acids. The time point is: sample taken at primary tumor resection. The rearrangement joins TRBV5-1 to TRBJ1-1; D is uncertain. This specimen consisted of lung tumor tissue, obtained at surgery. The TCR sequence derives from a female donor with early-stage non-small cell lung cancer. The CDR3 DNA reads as TGTGCCAGCAGCCTAGCCGGGAACACTGAAGCTTTCTTT. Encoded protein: CASSLAGNTEAFF.